These T cell receptor beta chains were read from a single sample in a study of T-cell memory formation after mild COVID-19. A single record per CDR3 protein comes from TCRdb applying MiXCR to the 5' RACE reads. The data hold roughly 280,000 distinct CDR3 sequences, with 15% to 20% observed a single time. What was sequenced was PBMCs or a T cell subset sorted from them (not recorded which). The receptors shown here come from a man aged 18 to 30 who had mild COVID-19 (a few samples of this study predate the infection). Cell type and time point are not known. The CDR3 runs from the conserved cysteine through the conserved F or W. Each record gives: J gene, V gene, clone size, D gene, CDR3 DNA, CDR3 protein. D genes are given only for firm matches. Some rows mark clone size as missing; the rest say once, few, many or name a class of expanded clone.

TRBJ1-5	TRBV11-2	NA	NA	TGTGCCAGCAGCTGGGGAGAAGAACAGCCCCAGCATTTT	CASSWGEEQPQHF
TRBJ1-2	TRBV2	NA	NA	TGTGCCAGCAGTAGTCTAATTGAGGGGTTAGGTGGCTACACCTTC	CASSSLIEGLGGYTF
TRBJ1-2	TRBV15	few	NA	TGTGCCACCCGTGGGGGCGGAAACTATGGCTACACCTTC	CATRGGGNYGYTF
TRBJ2-1	TRBV3-1	NA	NA	TGTGCCAGCAGCCAAGCCCAGGGGCTTGTATACAATGAGCAGTTCTTC	CASSQAQGLVYNEQFF
TRBJ2-5	TRBV3-1	many	TRBD2	TGTGCCAGCAGCCAAGTCCTAGCGGGGTTGCAAGAGACCCAGTACTTC	CASSQVLAGLQETQYF
TRBJ2-7	TRBV6-2/TRBV6-3	few	NA	TGTGCCAGCAGCCGAGACGGTACCTACGAGCAGTACTTC	CASSRDGTYEQYF
TRBJ2-2	TRBV23-1	NA	NA	NA	CASSQSQGTPGSCFF
TRBJ1-2	TRBV20-1	many	NA	TGCAGTGCTAGAGTCCCAGGGGCCTCCTATGGCTACACCTTC	CSARVPGASYGYTF
TRBJ1-1	TRBV10-3	NA	NA	TGTGCCATCAGTGAGCAGGGTAACACTGAAGCTTTCTTT	CAISEQGNTEAFF
TRBJ2-3	TRBV7-2	NA	NA	TGTGCCAGCAGCTTAAAGGCAGGGTTGGATACGCAGTATTTT	CASSLKAGLDTQYF
TRBJ2-3	TRBV29-1	NA	TRBD1	TGCAGCGTTGAAGATAGGGGACAGTCCATGTGG	CSVEDRGQSMW
TRBJ1-5	TRBV11-2	few	NA	TGTGCCAGCAGCTTAGACAGGGGTCGGGAGCCCCAGCATTTT	CASSLDRGREPQHF
TRBJ1-1	TRBV7-2	few	NA	TGTGCCAGCAGCTCCGGAGGGGTCATGAACACTGAAGCTTTCTTT	CASSSGGVMNTEAFF
TRBJ1-1	TRBV19	few	NA	TGTGCCAGTAGTATGGACACTGAAGCTTTCTTT	CASSMDTEAFF
TRBJ1-6	TRBV12-3/TRBV12-4	few	TRBD1	TGTGCCAGCAGTTCCAACGGACAGGGGGCAGGTTCACCCCTCCACTTT	CASSSNGQGAGSPLHF
TRBJ2-7	TRBV5-1	few	NA	TGCGCCAGCAGCTTGGCCGGGACACTCTCCTACGAGCAGTACTTC	CASSLAGTLSYEQYF
TRBJ2-3	TRBV5-1	NA	NA	TGCGCCAGCAGCCAACAGGAGGGCACAGATACGCAGTATTTT	CASSQQEGTDTQYF
TRBJ1-6	TRBV5-1	few	NA	TGCGCCAGCAGCTTGGAGGTCGAAAATTCACCCCTCCACTTT	CASSLEVENSPLHF
TRBJ1-1	TRBV7-2	many	TRBD1	TGTGCCAGCAGCTTAGCGGGGGCAGGGGGCCGTAGCACTGAAGCTTTCTTT	CASSLAGAGGRSTEAFF
TRBJ1-2	TRBV18	few	NA	TGTGCCAGCTCACCGGACACCCCTGCTAACTATGGCTACACCTTC	CASSPDTPANYGYTF
TRBJ2-1	TRBV20-1	many	NA	TGCAGTGCTAGAGGGGGGGCTAAGGGCAATGAGCAGTTCTTC	CSARGGAKGNEQFF
TRBJ2-1	TRBV20-1	few	NA	TGCAGTGCTAGAGGAGTGGGCCATGAGCAGTTCTTC	CSARGVGHEQFF
TRBJ1-5	TRBV7-6	NA	NA	TGTGCCAGCAGCTCGGATCGCAATCAGCCCCAGCATTTT	CASSSDRNQPQHF
TRBJ1-2	TRBV7-9	NA	NA	TGTGCCAGCAGCCTGGACGGGCATGGCTACACCTTC	CASSLDGHGYTF